This T cell receptor beta chain was identified in a study of brain metastases from non-small cell lung cancer. CDR1 and CDR2 from the germline V gene are SGHRS and YFSETQ. The CDR3 contains 16 residues. The J segment lost 4 bases and the V segment lost 2 bases, leaving 5 bases of the junction unmatched. Data came from immunoSEQ multiplex PCR; TCRdb stores just in-frame clones and leaves some out. The data hold around 270 clones, with more than 70% observed a single time. This sequence joins TRBV5-1 and TRBJ2-2; 10 positions agree with TRBD1. The receptor was isolated from a donor at least 40 years old with non-small cell lung cancer. The material sequenced was tissue from a brain metastasis. The CDR3 coding sequence is TGCGCCAGCAGCTTTTCCGGGACAGGGGTCACCGGGGAGCTGTTTTTT. Protein sequence: CASSFSGTGVTGELFF. Supplemented by reference TRBV5-1 and TRBJ2-2, the full variable domain reads KAGVTQTPRYLIKTRGQQVTLSCSPISGHRSVSWYQQTPGQGLQFLFEYFSETQRNKGNFPGRFSGRQFSNSRSEMNVSTLELGDSALYLCASSFSGTGVTGELFFGEGSRLTVL.